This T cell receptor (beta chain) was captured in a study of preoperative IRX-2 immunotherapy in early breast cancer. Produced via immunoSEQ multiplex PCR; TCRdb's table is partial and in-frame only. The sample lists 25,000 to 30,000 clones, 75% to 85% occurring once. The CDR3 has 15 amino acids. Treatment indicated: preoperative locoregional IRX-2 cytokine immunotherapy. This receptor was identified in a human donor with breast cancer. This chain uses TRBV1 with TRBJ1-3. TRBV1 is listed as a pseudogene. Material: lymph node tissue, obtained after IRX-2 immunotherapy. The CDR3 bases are TGCGCCAGCAGCCAACTAGGGCCGTGGGGAAACACCATATATTTT. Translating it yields CASSQLGPWGNTIYF.